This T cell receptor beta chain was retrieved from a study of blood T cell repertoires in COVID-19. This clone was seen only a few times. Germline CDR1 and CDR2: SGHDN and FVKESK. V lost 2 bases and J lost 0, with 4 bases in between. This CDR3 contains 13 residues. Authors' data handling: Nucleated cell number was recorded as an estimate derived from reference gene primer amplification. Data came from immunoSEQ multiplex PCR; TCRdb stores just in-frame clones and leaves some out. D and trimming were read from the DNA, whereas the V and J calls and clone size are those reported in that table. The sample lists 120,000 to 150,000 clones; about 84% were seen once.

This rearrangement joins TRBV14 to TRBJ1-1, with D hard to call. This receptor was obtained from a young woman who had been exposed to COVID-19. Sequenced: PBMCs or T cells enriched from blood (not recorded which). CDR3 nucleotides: TGTGCCAGCAGCCAAAGCTTGAACACTGAAGCTTTCTTT. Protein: CASSQSLNTEAFF.